These 20 T cell receptor beta chains were all obtained from the same sample, sequenced in a study of blood T cell repertoires in COVID-19. The table came from immunoSEQ multiplex PCR; TCRdb's copy has only in-frame clones and leaves some out. The sample has 250,000 to 350,000 clones, about nine tenths seen once; the top ten hold about 10%. The sample consisted of peripheral blood. These receptors were obtained from a woman in her twenties or thirties with COVID-19, enrolled during active disease.

The rearrangement joins TRBV6-2 or TRBV6-3 to TRBJ1-3; D may be TRBD1 (5 bases). Between the trimmed V and J ends, which lost 5 bases and 0 bases, there was a span of 8 bases. Germline lookup yields CDR1 MNHEY and CDR2 SVGEGT. The CDR3 totals 14 residues. The CDR3 is CASSHGGSGNTIYF. The DNA of the CDR3 is TGTGCCAGCAGTCACGGGGGCTCTGGAAACACCATATATTTT.

In its sample, this clone was seen a few times. The chain couples TRBV9 to TRBJ2-7, with D tentatively TRBD1 (6 bases). The CDR3 has 14 amino acids. Trimming left V 0 bases short and J 6 bases short, with 13 bases between. The germline V gene encodes CDR1 SGDLS and CDR2 YYNGEE. The CDR3 DNA follows: TGTGCCAGCAGCGTAGCTGGCAGGGGCCGCGAGCAGTACTTC. This sequence encodes CASSVAGRGREQYF.

The chain joins TRBV4-1 to TRBJ2-7, with TRBD2 matching 9 bases. Per the germline V gene, CDR1 is MGHRA and CDR2 is YSYEKL. This CDR3 has 16 amino acids. J lost 2 bases, V lost 4 bases, and 9 bases had no gene match. This CDR3 reads CASSPTSGRTAYEQYF. In DNA, the CDR3 is TGCGCCAGCAGCCCCACTAGCGGGCGCACCGCCTACGAGCAGTACTTC.

Turning to this clone: Other DNA sequences from this sample encode an identical CDR3 as well. The chain has TRBV5-4 and TRBJ2-7; D possibly corresponds to TRBD2 (6 bases). This CDR3 has 15 amino acids. The V gene lost 4 bases and the J gene lost 3 bases, with 17 bases spanning the gap. Per germline, CDR1 SGHNT and CDR2 YYREEE (reference sequence). This CDR3 is CASSRDGRERYEQYF. CDR3 nucleotide sequence: TGTGCCAGCAGCCGCGACGGTCGGGAGCGCTACGAGCAGTACTTC.

The rearrangement links TRBV6-5 to TRBJ2-3; tentative D call: TRBD2 (6 bases). Between the trimmed V and J ends, which lost 7 bases and 2 bases, there was a span of 13 bases. Germline assignment: CDR1 MNHEY and CDR2 SVGAGI. CDR3 length: 14 amino acids. CDR3 sequence reads: CASTARGYTDTQYF. As DNA, the CDR3 is TGTGCCAGCACCGCCCGGGGGTACACAGATACGCAGTATTTT.

The rearrangement uses TRBV4-2 and TRBJ2-7; 8 bases fit TRBD2. Germline CDR1 is LGHNA and CDR2 is YNFKEQ. J lost 8 bases, V lost 0 bases, and 3 bases had no gene match. The CDR3 totals 13 residues. The CDR3 DNA sequence: TGTGCCAGCAGCCAAGATATAGCGGGGCAGCAGTACTTC. This encodes CASSQDIAGQQYF.

This clone appeared once. The rearrangement joins TRBV2 to TRBJ1-6; no reliable D call. The CDR3 extends over 14 amino acids. The germline V gene encodes CDR1 SNHLY and CDR2 FYNNEI. With 8 bases removed from V and 0 bases from J, the gap between germline ends came to 8 bases. CDR3 sequence reads: CASRGLSYNSPLHF. For the CDR3, the DNA is TGTGCCAGCCGCGGGCTCTCCTATAATTCACCCCTCCACTTT.

The V call is TRBV6-2 or TRBV6-3, the J call TRBJ2-1, with 13 bases matching TRBD2. V shed 2 bases, J shed 5 bases, and the junction held 15 bases outside the gene matches. This CDR3 is built from 20 residues. The germline V gene encodes CDR1 MNHEY and CDR2 SVGEGT. In DNA, the CDR3 is TGTGCCAGCAGTTACGGTCGACTAGCGGGAGGCCCGACTGTGAACAATGAGCAGTTCTTC. Translated, it gives CASSYGRLAGGPTVNNEQFF.

The rearrangement uses TRBV27 and TRBJ2-1, with a weak D call TRBD2 (5 bases). Trimming took off 8 bases at V and 6 bases at J, with 23 bases between the two ends. Germline-derived CDR1 and CDR2 are MNHEY and SMNVEV (reference sequence). This CDR3 contains 16 residues. For the CDR3, the DNA is TGTGCCAGCGGACCATTGGCAGCAACTAGTTTCAATGAGCAGTTCTTC. As protein: CASGPLAATSFNEQFF.

This chain connects TRBV15 to TRBJ1-4; TRBD1 matches 10 bases. Germline CDR1 and CDR2: LNHNV and YYDKDF (reference sequence). The CDR3 loop spans 16 amino acids. V was pared by 0 bases and J by 5 bases, with 3 bases of the junction left unmatched. CDR3 in amino acids: CATSREAGQGNEKLFF. The CDR3 DNA reads TGTGCCACCAGCAGAGAGGCGGGACAGGGGAATGAAAAACTGTTTTTT.

The chain is built from TRBV5-1 and TRBJ2-3; 9 nucleotides match TRBD1. J lost 6 bases, V lost 1 base, and 6 bases had no gene match. From germline, CDR1 is SGHRS and CDR2 YFSETQ. This CDR3 has 15 residues. The CDR3 here is CASSLRDRATDTQYF. The DNA of the CDR3 is TGCGCCAGCAGCTTGCGGGACAGGGCCACTGATACGCAGTATTTT.

The chain uses TRBV28 and TRBJ1-5, with 9 bases aligning to TRBD1. This CDR3 is built from 15 residues. The ends lost 3 bases at V and 7 bases at J; junction bases unmatched: 7. In germline, CDR1 is MDHEN, CDR2 SYDVKM. The CDR3 loop is CASSFGTGRGQPQHF. The CDR3 DNA reads TGTGCCAGCAGTTTCGGGACAGGGAGAGGGCAGCCCCAGCATTTT. The entire variable domain, with the rest obtained from reference TRBV28 and TRBJ1-5, is as follows: DVKVTQSSRYLVKRTGEKVFLECVQDMDHENMFWYRQDPGLGLRLIYFSYDVKMKEKGDIPEGYSVSREKKERFSLILESASTNQTSMYLCASSFGTGRGQPQHFGDGTRLSIL.

This chain joins TRBV5-4 and TRBJ2-7, with D maybe TRBD2 (6 bases). CDR1 and CDR2 from the germline V gene are SGHNT and YYREEE (reference sequence). This CDR3 is built from 14 residues. V lost 0 bases and J 6 bases, leaving 13 bases between the germline ends. DNA for the CDR3: TGTGCCAGCAGCTTGGGGCTAGCGTTGACCGAGCAGTACTTC. This sequence encodes CASSLGLALTEQYF.

Of note for this clone: Other nucleotide sequences in the sample specify the same CDR3. The V call is TRBV6-2 or TRBV6-3, the J call TRBJ1-1, with D unresolved. The germline V gene has CDR1 MNHEY and CDR2 SVGEGT. CDR3 size: 14 residues. V lost 0 bases and J lost 2, with 7 bases in between. This CDR3 is CASSYSLRNTEAFF. For the CDR3, the DNA is TGTGCCAGCAGTTACTCGCTAAGAAACACTGAAGCTTTCTTT.

This chain connects TRBV9 to TRBJ1-1; D is uncertain. Germline V gene lookup returns CDR1 SGDLS and CDR2 YYNGEE. The ends were cut back, 4 bases at V and 7 bases at J, with 14 bases in the middle. This CDR3 spans 13 amino acids. The CDR3 loop reads CASSPSPGYEAFF. Here the CDR3 DNA reads TGTGCCAGCAGCCCCAGCCCAGGTTATGAAGCTTTCTTT.

This clone appeared once. The CDR3 loop is CASTRDNYGYTF. CDR3 nucleotide sequence: TGTGCCAGCACGCGGGACAACTATGGCTACACCTTC. This chain links TRBV9 with TRBJ1-2, with D perhaps matching TRBD1 (5 bases). V was shortened by 6 bases and J by 2 bases, with 8 bases between the two germline ends. Germline V gene sequence: CDR1 SGDLS, CDR2 YYNGEE. The CDR3 contains 12 residues.

The chain uses TRBV9 and TRBJ2-5; possibly TRBD1 for D (6 bases). Germline assignment: CDR1 SGDLS and CDR2 YYNGEE. V lost 3 bases to trimming and J lost 5 bases, with 11 bases between them. The CDR3 extends over 13 amino acids. This CDR3 is CASSGQAGETQYF. DNA for the CDR3: TGTGCCAGCAGCGGACAGGCCGGGGAGACCCAGTACTTC.

The V and J genes are TRBV28 and TRBJ2-2; 8 bases line up with TRBD1. The CDR3 runs 15 residues. Germline assignment: CDR1 MDHEN and CDR2 SYDVKM. Trimming cost V 4 bases and J 2 bases; bases outside gene matches: 3. Here the CDR3 reads CASSSGGLNTGELFF. CDR3 sequence (DNA): TGTGCCAGCAGTTCAGGGGGCCTTAACACCGGGGAGCTGTTTTTT.

The chain joins TRBV11-1 to TRBJ1-1; perhaps TRBD1 as D (6 bases). This CDR3 has 14 residues. From germline, CDR1 is SGHAT and CDR2 FQDESV (reference sequence). V gave up 1 base and J gave up 4 bases, with 10 bases separating them. The CDR3 loop reads CASSLGGGPTEAFF. CDR3 nucleotides: TGTGCCAGCAGCTTAGGGGGGGGCCCCACTGAAGCTTTCTTT.

The chain employs TRBV4-3 and TRBJ2-2; 10 bases line up with TRBD2. Per the germline V gene, CDR1 is LGHNA and CDR2 is YSLEER. V lost 0 bases and J lost 6; bases outside the gene matches: 7. CDR3 length: 17 residues. CDR3 loop: CASSQDRTSGIPGELFF. The CDR3 DNA sequence: TGCGCCAGCAGCCAAGATAGGACTAGCGGAATCCCCGGGGAGCTGTTTTTT.